One sample yielded the 10 T cell receptor beta chains listed below, sequenced in a study of OX40 agonist ivuxolimab in advanced cancers. Sequencing used immunoSEQ multiplex PCR; TCRdb keeps in-frame clones, though not all of them. Of around 43,000 clones listed, approximately 86% are singletons. The sample was CD4+ or CD8+ T cells sorted from blood, taken in a trial of the OX40 agonist ivuxolimab. The receptors were gathered from an adult with an advanced solid tumor such as melanoma, head and neck, liver or kidney cancer.

As DNA, the CDR3 is TGTGCCACCAGCGTCGGGGTTACGAATGAGCAGTTCTTC. Its protein product is CATSVGVTNEQFF. The chain employs TRBV15 and TRBJ2-1, with D possibly matching TRBD2 (5 bases). Trimming took 5 bases from V and 7 from J, leaving 12 bases between them. The CDR3 consists of 13 residues. Germline-derived CDR1 and CDR2 are LNHNV and YYDKDF (reference sequence).

CDR3 residues: CASSAGTGNLYEQYF. The DNA for the CDR3 is TGTGCCAGTAGTGCTGGGACAGGGAACCTCTACGAGCAGTACTTC. The chain joins TRBV19 to TRBJ2-7; TRBD1 aligns across 9 bases. The CDR3 runs 15 residues. V was clipped by 5 bases and J by 3 bases; unmatched bases: 8. Germline CDR1 and CDR2: LNHDA and SQIVND (reference sequence).

The chain has TRBV4-1 and TRBJ1-1, with D hard to call. V gave up 2 bases and J gave up 5 bases, with 6 bases separating them. Germline values: CDR1 MGHRA, CDR2 YSYEKL. The CDR3 has 12 amino acids. The CDR3 is CASSQRGTEAFF. DNA of the CDR3: TGCGCCAGCAGCCAACGAGGGACTGAAGCTTTCTTT.

CDR3 DNA: TGTGCCAGCACCTTAGGCGGGCCCTACAATGAGCAGTTCTTC. It encodes CASTLGGPYNEQFF. V and J are TRBV27 and TRBJ2-1; maybe TRBD2 (5 bases). The CDR3 length is 14 residues. The V end was cut by 7 bases, the J end by 2 bases, with 12 bases between. Germline lookup yields CDR1 MNHEY and CDR2 SMNVEV (reference sequence).

The J gene is TRBJ1-1, the V gene TRBV19, with 9 bases matching TRBD1. In germline, CDR1 is LNHDA, CDR2 SQIVND (reference sequence). The CDR3 covers 15 residues. The junction had 6 bases not matched to a gene; V was cut back by 3 bases and J by 4 bases. The DNA of the CDR3 is TGTGCCAGTAGTATGGGGGACAGGGCTTTCACTGAAGCTTTCTTT. Its protein is CASSMGDRAFTEAFF.

In its sample, this clone was seen a few times. This sequence joins TRBV11-2 and TRBJ2-7; unclear D gene. The length of the CDR3 is 15 residues. Germline assignment: CDR1 SGHAT and CDR2 FQNNGV. Trimming removed 1 base at V and 3 bases at J, with 13 bases between. The CDR3 region has the DNA TGTGCCAGCAGCTTAGGGACCGGGTATTACTACGAGCAGTACTTC. Translation: CASSLGTGYYYEQYF. Variable domain in full (rest from reference TRBV11-2 and TRBJ2-7): EAGVAQSPRYKIIEKRQSVAFWCNPISGHATLYWYQQILGQGPKLLIQFQNNGVVDDSQLPKDRFSAERLKGVDSTLKIQPAKLEDSAVYLCASSLGTGYYYEQYFGPGTRLTVT.

Of note for this clone: Within the sample, other DNA sequences also encode this same CDR3. The V gene is TRBV27, the J gene TRBJ1-5; no clear D gene. V was cut by 6 bases and J by 1 base, with 7 bases left in between. Germline V gene sequence: CDR1 MNHEY, CDR2 SMNVEV (reference sequence). CDR3 size: 13 residues. CDR3: CASSLMSNQPQHF. The CDR3 nucleotides are TGTGCCAGCAGCCTAATGAGCAATCAGCCCCAGCATTTT.

V usage is TRBV27 and J usage is TRBJ1-4; D may be TRBD1 (5 bases). V shed 4 bases and J shed 10 bases, with 19 bases lying between them. This CDR3 is 15 amino acids long. Germline CDR1 reads MNHEY; CDR2 reads SMNVEV (reference sequence). CDR3: CASSSRTRGDGKLFF. Written as DNA, the CDR3 is TGTGCCAGCAGTTCCCGGACTCGGGGGGACGGAAAACTGTTTTTT.

This CDR3 is CASSQDPTPGELFF. DNA of the CDR3: TGCGCCAGCAGCCAAGATCCGACGCCCGGGGAGCTGTTTTTT. The chain joins TRBV4-3 to TRBJ2-2; D not certain. Germline lookup yields CDR1 LGHNA and CDR2 YSLEER. There are 14 residues in the CDR3. V was clipped by 0 bases and J by 6 bases, with 8 bases between them.

The chain has TRBV7-9 and TRBJ1-2, with D perhaps matching TRBD1 (5 bases). Trimming left V 5 bases short and J 3 bases short, with 13 bases between. The germline V gene encodes CDR1 SEHNR and CDR2 FQNEAQ (reference sequence). This CDR3 is 14 amino acids long. CDR3 DNA sequence: TGTGCCAGCAGCCCTGGGGCCGGCGACTATGGCTACACCTTC. Protein: CASSPGAGDYGYTF.